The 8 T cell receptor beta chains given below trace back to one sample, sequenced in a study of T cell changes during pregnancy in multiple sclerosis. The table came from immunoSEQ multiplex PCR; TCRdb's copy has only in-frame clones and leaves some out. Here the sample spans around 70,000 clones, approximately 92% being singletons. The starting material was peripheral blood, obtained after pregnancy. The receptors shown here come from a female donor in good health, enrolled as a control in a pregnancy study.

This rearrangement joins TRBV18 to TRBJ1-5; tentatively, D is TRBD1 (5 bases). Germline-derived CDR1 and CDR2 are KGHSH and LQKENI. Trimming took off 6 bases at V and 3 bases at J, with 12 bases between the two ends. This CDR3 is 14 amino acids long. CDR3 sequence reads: CASSLGGSNQPQHF. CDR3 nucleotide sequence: TGTGCCAGCTCGTTGGGGGGATCCAATCAGCCCCAGCATTTT.

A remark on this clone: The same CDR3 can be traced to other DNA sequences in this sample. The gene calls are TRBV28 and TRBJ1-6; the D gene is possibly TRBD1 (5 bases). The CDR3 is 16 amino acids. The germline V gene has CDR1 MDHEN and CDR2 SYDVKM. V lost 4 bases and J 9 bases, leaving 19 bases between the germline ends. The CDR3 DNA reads TGTGCCAGCAGTTCTTCTGACTCCCGGGGGGTTTCACCCCTCCACTTT. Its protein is CASSSSDSRGVSPLHF.

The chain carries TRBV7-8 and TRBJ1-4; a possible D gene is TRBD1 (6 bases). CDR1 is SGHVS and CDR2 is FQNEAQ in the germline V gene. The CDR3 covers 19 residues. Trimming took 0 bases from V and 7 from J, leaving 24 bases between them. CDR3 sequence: CASSLALQGLGNVGEKLFF. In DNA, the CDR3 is TGTGCCAGCAGCTTAGCTTTACAGGGTTTGGGGAATGTCGGTGAAAAACTGTTTTTT.

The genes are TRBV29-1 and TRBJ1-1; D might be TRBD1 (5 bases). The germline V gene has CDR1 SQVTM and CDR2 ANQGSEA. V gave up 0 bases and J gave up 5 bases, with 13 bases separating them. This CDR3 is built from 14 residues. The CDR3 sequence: CSVEDLGGKTEAFF. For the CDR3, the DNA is TGCAGCGTTGAAGATCTCGGGGGGAAGACTGAAGCTTTCTTT.

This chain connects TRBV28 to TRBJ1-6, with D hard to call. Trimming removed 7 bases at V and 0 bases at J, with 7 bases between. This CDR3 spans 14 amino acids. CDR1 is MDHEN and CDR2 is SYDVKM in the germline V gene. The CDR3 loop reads CASIPSSYNSPLHF. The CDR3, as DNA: TGTGCCAGCATTCCTAGCTCCTATAATTCACCCCTCCACTTT.

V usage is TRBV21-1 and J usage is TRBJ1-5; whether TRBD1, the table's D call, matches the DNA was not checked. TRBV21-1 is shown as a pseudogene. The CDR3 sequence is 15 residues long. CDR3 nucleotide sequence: TGTGCCAGCAGCAAAAGGACAGGGTGGAATCAGCCCCAGCATTTT. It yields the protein CASSKRTGWNQPQHF.

The CDR3 DNA is TGCAGCGTTGCCAGGGAAAGGATGGGCTACACCTTC. It translates to CSVARERMGYTF. V is TRBV29-1 and J is TRBJ1-2; D perhaps matches TRBD1 (5 bases). Germline V gene lookup returns CDR1 SQVTM and CDR2 ANQGSEA. This CDR3 is built from 12 residues. The germline V and J ends were trimmed by 4 bases and 8 bases, with 14 bases remaining between them.

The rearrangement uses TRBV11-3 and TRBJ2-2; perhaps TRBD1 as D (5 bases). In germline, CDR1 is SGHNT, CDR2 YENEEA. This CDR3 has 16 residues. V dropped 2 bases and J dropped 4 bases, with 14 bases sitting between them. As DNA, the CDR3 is TGTGCCAGCAGCTTATTGCAGGGTTCGGCCACCGGGGAGCTGTTTTTT. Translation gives CASSLLQGSATGELFF.